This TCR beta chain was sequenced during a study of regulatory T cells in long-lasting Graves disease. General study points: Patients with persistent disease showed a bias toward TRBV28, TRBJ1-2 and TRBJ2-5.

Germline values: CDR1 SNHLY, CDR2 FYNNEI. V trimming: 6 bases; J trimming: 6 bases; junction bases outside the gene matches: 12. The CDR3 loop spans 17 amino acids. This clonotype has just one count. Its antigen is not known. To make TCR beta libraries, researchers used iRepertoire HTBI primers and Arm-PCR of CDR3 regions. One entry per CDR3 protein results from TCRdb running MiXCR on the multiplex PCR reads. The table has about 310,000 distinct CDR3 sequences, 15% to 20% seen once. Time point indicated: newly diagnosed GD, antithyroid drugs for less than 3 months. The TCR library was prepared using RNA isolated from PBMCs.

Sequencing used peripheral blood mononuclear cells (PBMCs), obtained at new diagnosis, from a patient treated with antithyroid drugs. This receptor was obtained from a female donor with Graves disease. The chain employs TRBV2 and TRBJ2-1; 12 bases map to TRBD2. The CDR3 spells CASRETSGSSRGNEQFF. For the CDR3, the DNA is TGTGCCAGCAGAGAGACTAGCGGGAGCTCTCGTGGCAATGAGCAGTTCTTC.